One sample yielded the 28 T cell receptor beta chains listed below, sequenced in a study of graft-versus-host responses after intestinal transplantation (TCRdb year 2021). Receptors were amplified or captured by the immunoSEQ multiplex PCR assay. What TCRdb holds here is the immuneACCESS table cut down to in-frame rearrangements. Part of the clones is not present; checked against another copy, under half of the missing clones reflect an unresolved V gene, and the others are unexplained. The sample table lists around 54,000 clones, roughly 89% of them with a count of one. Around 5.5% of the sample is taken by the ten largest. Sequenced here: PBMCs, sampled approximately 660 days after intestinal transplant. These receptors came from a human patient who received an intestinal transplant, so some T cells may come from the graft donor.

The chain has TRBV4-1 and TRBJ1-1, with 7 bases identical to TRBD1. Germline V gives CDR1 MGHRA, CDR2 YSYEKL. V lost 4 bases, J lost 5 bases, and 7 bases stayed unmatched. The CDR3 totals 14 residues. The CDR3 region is CASSPGTGETEAFF. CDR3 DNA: TGCGCCAGCAGCCCAGGCACAGGGGAGACTGAAGCTTTCTTT.

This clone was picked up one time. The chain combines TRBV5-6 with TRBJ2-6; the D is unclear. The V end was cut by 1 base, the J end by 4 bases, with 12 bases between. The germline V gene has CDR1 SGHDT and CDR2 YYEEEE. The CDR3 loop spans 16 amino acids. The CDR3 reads CASSLSPRTGANVLTF. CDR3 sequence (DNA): TGTGCCAGCAGCTTGTCTCCCCGGACGGGGGCCAACGTCCTGACTTTC. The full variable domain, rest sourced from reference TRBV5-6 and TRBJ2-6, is DAGVTQSPTHLIKTRGQQVTLRCSPKSGHDTVSWYQQALGQGPQFIFQYYEEEERQRGNFPDRFSGHQFPNYSSELNVNALLLGDSALYLCASSLSPRTGANVLTFGAGSRLTVL.

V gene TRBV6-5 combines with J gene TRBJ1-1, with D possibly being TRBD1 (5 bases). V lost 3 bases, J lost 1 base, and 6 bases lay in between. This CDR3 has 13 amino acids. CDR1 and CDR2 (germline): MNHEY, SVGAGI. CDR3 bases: TGTGCCAGCAGTTATGGGGGGAACACTGAAGCTTTCTTT. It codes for CASSYGGNTEAFF.

CDR3 nucleotide sequence: TGTGCCAGCAGCTTACTGGGACAGGGGTCCTCTGGGGCCAACGTCCTGACTTTC. Its protein product is CASSLLGQGSSGANVLTF. The V gene is TRBV5-5, the J gene TRBJ2-6; 10 positions agree with TRBD1. This CDR3 comprises 18 residues. Germline V gene sequence: CDR1 SGHKS, CDR2 YYEKEE (reference sequence). J was trimmed by 0 bases and V by 2 bases; bases with no gene match: 5.

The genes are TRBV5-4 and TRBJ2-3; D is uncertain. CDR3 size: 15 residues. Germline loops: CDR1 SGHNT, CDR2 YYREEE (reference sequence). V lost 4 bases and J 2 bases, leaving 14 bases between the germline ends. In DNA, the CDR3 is TGTGCCAGCAGCAGCGCACCAGTTTTCACAGATACGCAGTATTTT. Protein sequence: CASSSAPVFTDTQYF.

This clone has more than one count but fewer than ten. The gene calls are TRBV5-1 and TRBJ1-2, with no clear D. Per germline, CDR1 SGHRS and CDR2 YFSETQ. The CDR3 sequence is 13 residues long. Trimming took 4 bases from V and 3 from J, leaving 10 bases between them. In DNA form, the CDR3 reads TGCGCCAGCAGCCCCGACGCGTACTATGGCTACACCTTC. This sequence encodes CASSPDAYYGYTF.

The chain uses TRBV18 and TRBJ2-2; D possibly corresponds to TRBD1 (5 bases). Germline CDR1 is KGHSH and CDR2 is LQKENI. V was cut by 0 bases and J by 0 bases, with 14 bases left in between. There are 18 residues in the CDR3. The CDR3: CASSPPWAGISNTGELFF. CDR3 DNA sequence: TGTGCCAGCTCACCACCTTGGGCAGGGATTTCGAACACCGGGGAGCTGTTTTTT.

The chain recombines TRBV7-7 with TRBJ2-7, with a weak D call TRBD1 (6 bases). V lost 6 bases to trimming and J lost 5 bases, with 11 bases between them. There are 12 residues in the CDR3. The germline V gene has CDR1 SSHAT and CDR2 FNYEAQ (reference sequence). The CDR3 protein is CASRLTGNEQYF. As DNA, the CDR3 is TGTGCCAGCAGACTCACAGGGAACGAGCAGTACTTC.

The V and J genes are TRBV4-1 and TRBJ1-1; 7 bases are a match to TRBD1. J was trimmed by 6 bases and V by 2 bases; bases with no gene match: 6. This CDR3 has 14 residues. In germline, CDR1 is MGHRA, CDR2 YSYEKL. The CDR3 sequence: CASSQYDRASEAFF. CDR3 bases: TGCGCCAGCAGCCAATACGACAGGGCCTCTGAAGCTTTCTTT.

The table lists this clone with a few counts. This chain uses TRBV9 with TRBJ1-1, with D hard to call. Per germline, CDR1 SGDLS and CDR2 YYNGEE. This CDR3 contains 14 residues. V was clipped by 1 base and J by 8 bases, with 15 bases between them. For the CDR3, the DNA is TGTGCCAGCAGCGTAAACTCGATCTCTTCCGAAGCTTTCTTT. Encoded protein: CASSVNSISSEAFF.

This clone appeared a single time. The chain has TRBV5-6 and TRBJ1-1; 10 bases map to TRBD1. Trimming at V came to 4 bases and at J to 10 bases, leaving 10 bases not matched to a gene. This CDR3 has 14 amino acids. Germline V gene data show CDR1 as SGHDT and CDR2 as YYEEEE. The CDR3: CASSQGQGVSGAFF. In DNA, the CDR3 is TGTGCCAGCAGCCAAGGACAGGGGGTATCTGGAGCTTTCTTT.

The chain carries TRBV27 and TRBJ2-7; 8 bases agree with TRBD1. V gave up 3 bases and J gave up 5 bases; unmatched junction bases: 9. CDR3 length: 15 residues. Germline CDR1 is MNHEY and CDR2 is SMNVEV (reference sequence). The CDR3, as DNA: TGTGCCAGCAGTTTCACGCAGGGGGCTCTCCACGAGCAGTACTTC. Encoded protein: CASSFTQGALHEQYF.

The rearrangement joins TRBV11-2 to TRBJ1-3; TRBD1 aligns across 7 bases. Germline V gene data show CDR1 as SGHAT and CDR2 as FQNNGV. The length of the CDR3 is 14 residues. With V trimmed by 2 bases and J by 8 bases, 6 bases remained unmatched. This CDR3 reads CASSLPQGVDTIYF. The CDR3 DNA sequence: TGTGCCAGCAGCTTACCCCAGGGGGTCGACACCATATATTTT.

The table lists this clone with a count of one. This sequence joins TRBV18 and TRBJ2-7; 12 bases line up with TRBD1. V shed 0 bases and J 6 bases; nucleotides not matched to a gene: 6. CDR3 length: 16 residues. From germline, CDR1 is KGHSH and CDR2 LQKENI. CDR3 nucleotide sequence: TGTGCCAGCTCACCACCTGGGACAGGGGGCTTCAGCGAGCAGTACTTC. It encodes CASSPPGTGGFSEQYF.

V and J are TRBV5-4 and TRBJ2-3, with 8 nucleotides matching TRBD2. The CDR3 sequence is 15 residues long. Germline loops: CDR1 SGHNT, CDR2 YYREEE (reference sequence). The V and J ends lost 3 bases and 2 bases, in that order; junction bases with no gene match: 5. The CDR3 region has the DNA TGTGCCAGCAGCTCCCGGGGGGGGCTCACAGATACGCAGTATTTT. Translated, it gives CASSSRGGLTDTQYF.

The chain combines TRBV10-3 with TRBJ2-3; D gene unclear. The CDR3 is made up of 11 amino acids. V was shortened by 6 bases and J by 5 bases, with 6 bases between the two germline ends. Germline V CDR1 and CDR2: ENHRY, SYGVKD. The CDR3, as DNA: TGTGCCATCAGACTTAGAGATACGCAGTATTTT. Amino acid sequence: CAIRLRDTQYF.

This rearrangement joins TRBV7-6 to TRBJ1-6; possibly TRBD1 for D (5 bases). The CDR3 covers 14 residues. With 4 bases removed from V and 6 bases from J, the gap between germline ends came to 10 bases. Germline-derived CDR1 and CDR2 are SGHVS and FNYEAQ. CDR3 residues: CASSSQGFNSPLHF. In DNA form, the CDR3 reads TGTGCCAGCAGCTCCCAGGGATTTAATTCACCCCTCCACTTT.

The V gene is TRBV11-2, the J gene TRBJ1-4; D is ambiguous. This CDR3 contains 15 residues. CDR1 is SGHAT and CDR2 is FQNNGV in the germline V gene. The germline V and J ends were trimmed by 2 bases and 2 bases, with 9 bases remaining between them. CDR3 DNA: TGTGCCAGCAGCTTACAAAGGAGTACTAATGAAAAACTGTTTTTT. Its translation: CASSLQRSTNEKLFF.

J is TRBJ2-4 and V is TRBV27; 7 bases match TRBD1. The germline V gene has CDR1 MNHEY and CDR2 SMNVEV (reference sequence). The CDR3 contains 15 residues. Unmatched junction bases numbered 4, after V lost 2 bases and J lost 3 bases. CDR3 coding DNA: TGTGCCAGCAGTTTAAAGGGGGCTGGCAAAAACATTCAGTACTTC. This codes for CASSLKGAGKNIQYF.

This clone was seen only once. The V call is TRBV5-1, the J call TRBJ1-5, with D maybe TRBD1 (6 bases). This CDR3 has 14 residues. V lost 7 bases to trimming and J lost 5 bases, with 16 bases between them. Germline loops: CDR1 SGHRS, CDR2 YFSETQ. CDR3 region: CASRRGTPDQPQHF. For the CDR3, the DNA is TGCGCCAGCCGGAGGGGGACCCCAGATCAGCCCCAGCATTTT.

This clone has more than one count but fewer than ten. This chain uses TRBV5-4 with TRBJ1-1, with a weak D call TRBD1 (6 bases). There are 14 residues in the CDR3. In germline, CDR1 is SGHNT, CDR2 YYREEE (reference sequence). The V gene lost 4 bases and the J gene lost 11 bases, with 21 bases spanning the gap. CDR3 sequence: CASSPGGGGQRAFF. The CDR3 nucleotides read TGTGCCAGCAGCCCTGGGGGAGGGGGGCAGCGGGCTTTCTTT.

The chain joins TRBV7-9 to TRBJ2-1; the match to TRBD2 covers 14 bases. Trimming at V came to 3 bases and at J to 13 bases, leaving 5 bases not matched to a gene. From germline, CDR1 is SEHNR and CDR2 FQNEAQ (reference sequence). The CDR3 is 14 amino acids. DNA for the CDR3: TGTGCCAGCAGCTTTAGACTAGCGGGGGGGCCTCAGTTCTTC. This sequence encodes CASSFRLAGGPQFF.

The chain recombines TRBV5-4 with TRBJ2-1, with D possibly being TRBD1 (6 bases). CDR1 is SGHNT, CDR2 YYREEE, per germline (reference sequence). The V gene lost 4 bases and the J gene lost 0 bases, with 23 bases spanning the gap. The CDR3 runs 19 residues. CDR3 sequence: CASSPQIPGQMSSYNEQFF. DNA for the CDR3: TGTGCCAGCAGCCCTCAGATCCCGGGACAAATGAGCTCCTACAATGAGCAGTTCTTC. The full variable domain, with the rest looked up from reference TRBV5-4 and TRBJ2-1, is ETGVTQSPTHLIKTRGQQVTLRCSSQSGHNTVSWYQQALGQGPQFIFQYYREEENGRGNFPPRFSGLQFPNYSSELNVNALELDDSALYLCASSPQIPGQMSSYNEQFFGPGTRLTVL.

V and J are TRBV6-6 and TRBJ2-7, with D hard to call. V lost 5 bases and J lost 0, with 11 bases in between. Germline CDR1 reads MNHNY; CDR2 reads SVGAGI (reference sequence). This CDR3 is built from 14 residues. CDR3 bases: TGTGCCAGCAGTGAGGACGAAAGCTCCTACGAGCAGTACTTC. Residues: CASSEDESSYEQYF.

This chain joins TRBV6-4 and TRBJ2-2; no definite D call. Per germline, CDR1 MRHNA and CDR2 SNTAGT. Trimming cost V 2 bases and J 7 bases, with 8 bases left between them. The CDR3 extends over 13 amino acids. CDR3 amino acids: CASSDRDNGELFF. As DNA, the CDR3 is TGTGCCAGCAGTGACAGGGATAACGGGGAGCTGTTTTTT.

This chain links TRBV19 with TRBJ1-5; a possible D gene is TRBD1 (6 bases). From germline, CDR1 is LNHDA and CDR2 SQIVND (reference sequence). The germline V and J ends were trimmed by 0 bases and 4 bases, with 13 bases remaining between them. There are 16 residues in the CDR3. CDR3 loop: CASSIELGRGNQPQHF. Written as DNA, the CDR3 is TGTGCCAGTAGTATAGAATTGGGCAGGGGAAATCAGCCCCAGCATTTT.

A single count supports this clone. The CDR3 spells CASSRAEGPDTQYF. CDR3 nucleotide sequence: TGTGCCAGCAGCCGGGCGGAGGGACCAGATACGCAGTATTTT. The V and J genes are TRBV4-2 and TRBJ2-3; possibly TRBD2 for D (6 bases). V gave up 4 bases and J gave up 4 bases, with 12 bases separating them. Germline V gene lookup returns CDR1 LGHNA and CDR2 YNFKEQ. This CDR3 has 14 residues.

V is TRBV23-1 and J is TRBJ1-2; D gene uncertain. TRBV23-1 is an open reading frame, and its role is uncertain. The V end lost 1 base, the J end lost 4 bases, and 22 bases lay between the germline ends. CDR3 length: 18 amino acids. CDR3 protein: CASSQLRAGAYSAYGYTF. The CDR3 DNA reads TGCGCCAGCAGTCAATTGAGGGCCGGCGCGTACTCGGCCTATGGCTACACCTTC.